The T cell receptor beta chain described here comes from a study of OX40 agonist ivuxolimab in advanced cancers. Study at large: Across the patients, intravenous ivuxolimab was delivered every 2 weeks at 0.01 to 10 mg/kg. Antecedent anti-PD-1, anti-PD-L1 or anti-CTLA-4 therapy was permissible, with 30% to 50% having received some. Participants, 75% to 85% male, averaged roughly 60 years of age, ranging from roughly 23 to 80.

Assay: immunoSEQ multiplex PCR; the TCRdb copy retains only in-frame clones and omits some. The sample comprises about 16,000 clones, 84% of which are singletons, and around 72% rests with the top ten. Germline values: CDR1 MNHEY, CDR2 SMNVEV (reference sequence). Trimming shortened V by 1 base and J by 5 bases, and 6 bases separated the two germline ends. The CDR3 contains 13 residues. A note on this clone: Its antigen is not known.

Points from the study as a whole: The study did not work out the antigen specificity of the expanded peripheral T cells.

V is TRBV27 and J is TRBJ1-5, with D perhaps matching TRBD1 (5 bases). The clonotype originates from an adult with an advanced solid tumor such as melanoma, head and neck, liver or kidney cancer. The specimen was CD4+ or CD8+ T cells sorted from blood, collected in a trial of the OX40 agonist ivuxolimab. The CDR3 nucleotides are TGTGCCAGCAGTTTATTAGGGGATCAGCCCCAGCATTTT. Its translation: CASSLLGDQPQHF.